Given below is one TCR beta chain in context. At one end, the junction sequence differs from germline, possibly due to a read error. CDR3 size: 13 residues. Germline V lookup: CDR1 SGHNT, CDR2 YENEEA. Ahead of thyroid surgery, no patient had received treatment of any kind. TCRdb reprocessed the PCR reads via MiXCR. The table records around 21,000 clones, roughly 24% of them present only once. This entry comes from a study of metastatic and nonmetastatic thyroid tumors. In the study overall: Peripheral blood and tumor or nodule samples from malignant and benign thyroid patients were compared.

The chain employs TRBV11-3 and TRBJ2-2; D is perhaps TRBD2 (5 bases). The clonotype was recovered from a male donor with papillary thyroid cancer or a benign thyroid nodule (not recorded which). Some clones in this sample may be carry-over from other donors' samples. Material: blood. The CDR3 DNA is TGTGCCAGCAGGGGCGACCGAACCGGGGAGCTGTTCTTT. It is translated as CASRGDRTGELFF.